Described below is a single T cell receptor beta chain sequence and its context. In the original processing: Amplification from reference gene primers served as the basis for estimated nucleated cell counts. Clones were read by immunoSEQ multiplex PCR, and TCRdb kept only the in-frame ones, dropping some. That table furnishes V, J and clone size, whereas the DNA furnished D and trimming. The data contain about 190,000 clones, around nine tenths of them singletons. This specimen comes from a study of blood T cell repertoires in COVID-19. Study overall: Specimens from acute and convalescent COVID-19 originated in the United States, Italy and Spain. The analysed material was cDNA or gDNA that came from T cells, B-cell-depleted T cells, or PBMCs.

The V gene end was trimmed by 1 base and the J gene end by 5 bases; junction bases not matched to a gene: 7. The CDR3 has 16 residues. Germline CDR1 reads SGHRS; CDR2 reads YFSETQ. This sequence was found in a man aged 25-40 years with acute or convalescent COVID-19. The chain employs TRBV5-1 and TRBJ1-4, with 8 bases fitting TRBD1. Material for sequencing was peripheral blood. The CDR3 is CASSLNSQGANEKLFF. The CDR3 coding sequence is TGCGCCAGCAGCTTGAATAGTCAGGGGGCGAATGAAAAACTGTTTTTT.